This paragraph covers one TCR beta chain sequence. What it recognizes is unknown. The CDR3 has 17 amino acids. V was trimmed by 2 bases and J by 0 bases, leaving 15 bases between them. Germline V lookup: CDR1 SGDLS, CDR2 YYNGEE. The data belong to a study of shared clonotypes between healthy human individuals. Study summary: The study used three CD4 naive, three CD4 memory, two CD8 naive and one CD8 memory plate per donor. Notes on the study in general: Enrolling few donors narrowed the genetic and exposure-history diversity that was represented. Tissue TCR repertoires likely differ from these blood-only repertoires.

Some clones are missing from TCRdb's copy, which holds only in-frame ones; the method was immunoSEQ multiplex PCR. The repertoire has 1.5 million to 1.9 million clones, 95% to 99% of them found once; the top ten carry roughly 0.42%. This chain connects TRBV9 to TRBJ1-3; D uncertain. This receptor was obtained from a man aged 25-40 years in good health. The source material was naive CD4+ T cells sorted from blood. Subset specified: CD45RA+ positively selected. CDR3 in DNA: TGTGCCAGCAGCGTGGATGTAACCCCTCACTCTGGAAACACCATATATTTT. Amino acid sequence: CASSVDVTPHSGNTIYF.